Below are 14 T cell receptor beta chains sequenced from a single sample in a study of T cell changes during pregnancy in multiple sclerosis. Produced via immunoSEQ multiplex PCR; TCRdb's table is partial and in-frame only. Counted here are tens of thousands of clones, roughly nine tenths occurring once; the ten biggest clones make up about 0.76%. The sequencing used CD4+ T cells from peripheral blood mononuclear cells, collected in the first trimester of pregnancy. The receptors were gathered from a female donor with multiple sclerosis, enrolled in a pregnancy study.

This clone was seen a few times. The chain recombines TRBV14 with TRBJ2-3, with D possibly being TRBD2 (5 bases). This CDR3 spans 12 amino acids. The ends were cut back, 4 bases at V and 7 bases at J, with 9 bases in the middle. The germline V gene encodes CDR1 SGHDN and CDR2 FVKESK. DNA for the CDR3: TGTGCCAGCAGCCCCCGGGGATATACGCAGTATTTT. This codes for CASSPRGYTQYF.

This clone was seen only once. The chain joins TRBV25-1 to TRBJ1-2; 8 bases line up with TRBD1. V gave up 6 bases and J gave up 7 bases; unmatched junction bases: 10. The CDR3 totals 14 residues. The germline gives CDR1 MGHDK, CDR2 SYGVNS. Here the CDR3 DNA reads TGTGCCAGCAGCCTACAGGGGGGCAGAGGTGGCTACACCTTC. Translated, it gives CASSLQGGRGGYTF.

The CDR3: CATSTSGSRDEQFF. The CDR3 bases are TGTGCCACCAGCACCTCAGGGTCTCGGGATGAGCAGTTCTTC. The chain uses TRBV15 and TRBJ2-1; perhaps TRBD1 as D (5 bases). The CDR3 totals 14 residues. CDR1 and CDR2 from the germline V gene are LNHNV and YYDKDF (reference sequence). V was clipped by 4 bases and J by 8 bases, with 15 bases between them.

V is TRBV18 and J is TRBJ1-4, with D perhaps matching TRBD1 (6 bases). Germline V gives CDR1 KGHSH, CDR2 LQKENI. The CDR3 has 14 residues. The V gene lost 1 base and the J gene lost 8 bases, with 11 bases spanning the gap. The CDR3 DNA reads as TGTGCCAGCTCACCACAGCCAGGGGTAGAAAAACTGTTTTTT. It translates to CASSPQPGVEKLFF.

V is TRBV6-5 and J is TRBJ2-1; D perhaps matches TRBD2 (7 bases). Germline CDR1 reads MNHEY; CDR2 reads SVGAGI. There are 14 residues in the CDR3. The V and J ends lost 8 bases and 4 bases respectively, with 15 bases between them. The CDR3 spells CASVEGGAYNEQFF. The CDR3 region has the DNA TGTGCCAGCGTCGAGGGGGGGGCTTACAATGAGCAGTTCTTC.

The CDR3 sequence: CASSLAGGFYNEQFF. The CDR3 DNA reads as TGTGCCAGCAGCTTAGCGGGGGGGTTTTACAATGAGCAGTTCTTC. This chain uses TRBV11-3 with TRBJ2-1; 8 positions agree with TRBD2. The V gene end was trimmed by 1 base and the J gene end by 4 bases; junction bases not matched to a gene: 3. Germline V gene sequence: CDR1 SGHNT, CDR2 YENEEA. The length of the CDR3 is 15 residues.

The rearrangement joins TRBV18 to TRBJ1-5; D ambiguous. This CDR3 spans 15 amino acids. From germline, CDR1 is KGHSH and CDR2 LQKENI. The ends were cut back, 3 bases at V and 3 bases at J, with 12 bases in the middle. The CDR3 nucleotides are TGTGCCAGCTCACCCCCCGGGAAGATCAATCAGCCCCAGCATTTT. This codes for CASSPPGKINQPQHF. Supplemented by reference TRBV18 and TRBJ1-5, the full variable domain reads NAGVMQNPRHLVRRRGQEARLRCSPMKGHSHVYWYRQLPEEGLKFMVYLQKENIIDESGMPKERFSAEFPKEGPSILRIQQVVRGDSAAYFCASSPPGKINQPQHFGDGTRLSIL.

This CDR3 reads CASSVFDRANTEAFF. CDR3 nucleotide sequence: TGTGCCAGCAGCGTTTTCGACAGAGCGAACACTGAAGCTTTCTTT. The rearrangement uses TRBV7-2 and TRBJ1-1; D may be TRBD1 (5 bases). Deletions cut 5 bases from V and 1 base from J, with 14 bases between. This CDR3 is built from 15 residues. CDR1 is SGHTA, CDR2 FQGNSA, per germline.

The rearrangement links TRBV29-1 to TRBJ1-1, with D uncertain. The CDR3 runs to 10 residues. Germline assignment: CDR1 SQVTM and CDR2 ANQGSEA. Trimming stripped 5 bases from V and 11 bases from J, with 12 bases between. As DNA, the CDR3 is TGCAGCGTTTCCGGGAGTGGGGCTTTCTTT. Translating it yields CSVSGSGAFF.

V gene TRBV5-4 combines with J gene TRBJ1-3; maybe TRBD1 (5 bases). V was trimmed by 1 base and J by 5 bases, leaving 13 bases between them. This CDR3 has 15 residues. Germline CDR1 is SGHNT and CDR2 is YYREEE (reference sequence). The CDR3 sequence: CASSLQQAKRNTIYF. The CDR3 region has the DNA TGTGCCAGCAGCTTGCAACAGGCTAAAAGAAACACCATATATTTT.

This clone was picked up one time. The CDR3 sequence is CASSMDSSGNTIYF. CDR3 DNA: TGTGCCAGCAGCATGGACAGCTCTGGAAACACCATATATTTT. The V gene is TRBV7-2, the J gene TRBJ1-3, with TRBD1 as a possible D gene (6 bases). V was pared by 5 bases and J by 0 bases, with 8 bases between. The CDR3 runs 14 residues. Germline CDR1 is SGHTA and CDR2 is FQGNSA.

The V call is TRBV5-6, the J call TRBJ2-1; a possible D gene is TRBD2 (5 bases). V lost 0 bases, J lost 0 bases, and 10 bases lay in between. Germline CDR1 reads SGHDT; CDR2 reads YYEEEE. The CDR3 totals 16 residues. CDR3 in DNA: TGTGCCAGCAGCTTGGGTGGACTCAGCTCCTACAATGAGCAGTTCTTC. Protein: CASSLGGLSSYNEQFF.

The CDR3 reads CASSPQGVEEYF. The CDR3 region has the DNA TGTGCCAGCAGCCCACAGGGGGTAGAGGAGTACTTC. The chain employs TRBV7-8 and TRBJ2-7; TRBD1 agrees at 8 bases. V dropped 5 bases and J dropped 11; count of bases not matched to a gene: 8. The CDR3 length is 12 residues. In germline, CDR1 is SGHVS, CDR2 FQNEAQ.

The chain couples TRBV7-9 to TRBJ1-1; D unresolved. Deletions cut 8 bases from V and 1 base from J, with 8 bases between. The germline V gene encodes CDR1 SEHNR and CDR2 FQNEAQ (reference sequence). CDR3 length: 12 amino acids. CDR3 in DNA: TGTGCCAGCGGTCGGGAGAACACTGAAGCTTTCTTT. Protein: CASGRENTEAFF.